This paragraph reports one T cell receptor (beta chain). Germline V gives CDR1 GTSNPN, CDR2 SVGIG (reference sequence). The CDR3 consists of 15 residues. Trimming removed 2 bases at V and 5 bases at J, with 16 bases between. This sample was taken from a study of blood T cell repertoires in COVID-19. Whole-study context: The United States, Italy and Spain supplied acute and convalescent COVID-19 samples. From T cells, B-cell-depleted T cells, or PBMCs came the material, which was cDNA or gDNA.

Original data processing: Reference gene primer amplification yielded estimated nucleated cell counts. Assay used: immunoSEQ multiplex PCR; TCRdb lists only in-frame clones, some missing. V and J calls and clone size are those listed in that table; D and trimming were worked out from the DNA. The repertoire consists of some 520,000 clones, with 89% occurring once and the leading ten covering approximately 0.9%. Source material: peripheral blood. The V call is TRBV30, the J call TRBJ2-1; perhaps TRBD1 as D (6 bases). The receptor was derived from a man younger than 35 with COVID-19, enrolled during active disease. The CDR3 loop reads CAWSPQGILNNEQFF. CDR3 coding DNA: TGTGCCTGGAGTCCCCAGGGGATCCTCAACAATGAGCAGTTCTTC.